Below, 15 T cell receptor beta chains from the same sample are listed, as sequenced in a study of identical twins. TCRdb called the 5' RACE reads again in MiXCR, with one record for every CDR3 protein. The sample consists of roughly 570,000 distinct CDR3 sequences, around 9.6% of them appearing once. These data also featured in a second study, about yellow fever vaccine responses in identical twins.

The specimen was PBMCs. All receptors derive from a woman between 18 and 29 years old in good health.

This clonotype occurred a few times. CDR3 loop: CATASLPGELFF. The CDR3 DNA follows: TGTGCCACCGCCTCGTTACCCGGGGAGCTGTTTTTT. The chain carries TRBV24-1 and TRBJ2-2; D is ambiguous. This CDR3 region has 12 residues. Trimming left V 9 bases short and J 6 bases short, with 10 bases between. CDR1 KGHDR and CDR2 SFDVKD come from the germline V gene.

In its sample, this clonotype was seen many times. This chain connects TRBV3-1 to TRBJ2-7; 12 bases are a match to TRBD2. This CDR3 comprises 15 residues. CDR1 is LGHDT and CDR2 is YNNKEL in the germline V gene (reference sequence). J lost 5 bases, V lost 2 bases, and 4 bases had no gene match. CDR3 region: CASSQLGLAGHEQYF. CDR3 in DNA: TGTGCCAGCAGCCAACTCGGACTAGCGGGACACGAGCAGTACTTC.

CDR3: CAITEGGDTQYF. The CDR3 DNA sequence: TGTGCCATCACCGAAGGGGGGGATACGCAGTATTTT. The gene calls are TRBV10-3 and TRBJ2-3; tentatively, D is TRBD1 or TRBD2 (6 bases each). Per germline, CDR1 ENHRY and CDR2 SYGVKD. Trimming left V 7 bases short and J 6 bases short, with 11 bases between. The CDR3 runs to 12 residues.

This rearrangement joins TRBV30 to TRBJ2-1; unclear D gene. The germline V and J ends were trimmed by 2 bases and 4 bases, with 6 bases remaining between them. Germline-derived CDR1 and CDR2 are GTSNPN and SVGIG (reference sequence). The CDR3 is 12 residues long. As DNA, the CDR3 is TGTGCCTGGAGTCCAGTATACAATGAGCAGTTCTTC. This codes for CAWSPVYNEQFF.

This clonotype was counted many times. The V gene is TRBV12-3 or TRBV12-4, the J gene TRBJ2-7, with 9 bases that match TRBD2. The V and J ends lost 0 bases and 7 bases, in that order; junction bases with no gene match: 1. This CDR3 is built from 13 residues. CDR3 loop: CASSLAGLAEQYF. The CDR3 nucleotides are TGTGCCAGCAGTTTAGCCGGACTAGCGGAGCAGTACTTC.

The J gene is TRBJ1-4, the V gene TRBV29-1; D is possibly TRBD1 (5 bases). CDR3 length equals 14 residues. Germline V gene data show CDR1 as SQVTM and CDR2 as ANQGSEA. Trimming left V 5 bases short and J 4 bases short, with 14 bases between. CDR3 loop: CSVWEGPSNEKLFF. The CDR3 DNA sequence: TGCAGCGTTTGGGAGGGGCCGAGTAATGAAAAACTGTTTTTT.

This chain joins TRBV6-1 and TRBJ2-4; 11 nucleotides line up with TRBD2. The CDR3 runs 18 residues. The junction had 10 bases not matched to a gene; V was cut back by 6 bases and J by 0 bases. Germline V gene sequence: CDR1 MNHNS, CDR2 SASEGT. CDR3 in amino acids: CASSDSGGAKLAKNIQYF. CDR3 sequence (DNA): TGTGCCAGCAGCGATAGCGGGGGGGCGAAACTAGCCAAAAACATTCAGTACTTC.

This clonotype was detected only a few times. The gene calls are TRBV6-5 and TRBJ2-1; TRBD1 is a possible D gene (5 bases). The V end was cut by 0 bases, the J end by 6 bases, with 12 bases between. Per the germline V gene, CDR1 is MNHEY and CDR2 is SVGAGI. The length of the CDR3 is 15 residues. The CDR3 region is CASSYSAGMGNEQFF. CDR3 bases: TGTGCCAGCAGTTACTCGGCAGGGATGGGCAATGAGCAGTTCTTC.

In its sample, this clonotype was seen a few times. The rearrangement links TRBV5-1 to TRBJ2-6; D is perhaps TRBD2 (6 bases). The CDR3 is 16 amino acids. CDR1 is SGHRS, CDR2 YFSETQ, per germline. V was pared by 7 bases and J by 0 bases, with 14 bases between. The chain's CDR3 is CASGGLLLSGANVLTF. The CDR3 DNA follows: TGCGCCAGCGGGGGACTCCTTCTCTCTGGGGCCAACGTCCTGACTTTC.

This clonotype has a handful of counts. CDR3 nucleotides: TGTGCCAGCAGGCAGGTAACAGGGGGCGTCGTCCGCACAGATACGCAGTATTTT. It specifies CASRQVTGGVVRTDTQYF. The V and J genes are TRBV13 and TRBJ2-3, with 9 bases fitting TRBD1. V shed 6 bases and J 1 base; nucleotides not matched to a gene: 14. CDR1 is PRHDT, CDR2 FYEKMQ, per germline (reference sequence). This CDR3 spans 18 amino acids. The variable domain in full, with the rest retrieved from reference TRBV13 and TRBJ2-3, is AAGVIQSPRHLIKEKRETATLKCYPIPRHDTVYWYQQGPGQDPQFLISFYEKMQSDKGSIPDRFSAQQFSDYHSELNMSSLELGDSALYFCASRQVTGGVVRTDTQYFGPGTRLTVL.

The CDR3 bases are TGCGCCAGCAGCTTGGGGCTAGCGGGAGTCCTACTCTCCTACGAGCAGTACTTC. Translation gives CASSLGLAGVLLSYEQYF. V gene TRBV5-1 combines with J gene TRBJ2-7, with 10 nucleotides matching TRBD2. The germline gives CDR1 SGHRS, CDR2 YFSETQ. Germline trimming cut 0 bases from V and 0 bases from J; bases unmatched to any gene: 9. This CDR3 is 18 amino acids long.

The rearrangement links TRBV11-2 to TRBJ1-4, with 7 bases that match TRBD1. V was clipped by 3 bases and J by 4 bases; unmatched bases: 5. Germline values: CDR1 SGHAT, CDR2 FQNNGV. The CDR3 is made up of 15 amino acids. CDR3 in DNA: TGTGCCAGCAGCTTGAGGGACAGCTATAATGAAAAACTGTTTTTT. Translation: CASSLRDSYNEKLFF.

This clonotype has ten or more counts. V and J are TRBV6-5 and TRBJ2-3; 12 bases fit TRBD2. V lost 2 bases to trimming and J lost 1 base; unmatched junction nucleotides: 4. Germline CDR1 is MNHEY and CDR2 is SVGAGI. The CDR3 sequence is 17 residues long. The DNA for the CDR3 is TGTGCCAGCAGTTACGCAGGACTAGCGGGGCGCACAGATACGCAGTATTTT. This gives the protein CASSYAGLAGRTDTQYF.

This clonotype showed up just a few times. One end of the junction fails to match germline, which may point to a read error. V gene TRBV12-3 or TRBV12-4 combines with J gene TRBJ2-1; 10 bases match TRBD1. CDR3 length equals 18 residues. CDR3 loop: CACSFWTGQGKGYNEQFF. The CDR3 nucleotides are TGTGCCTGCAGTTTTTGGACGGGACAGGGGAAGGGCTACAATGAGCAGTTCTTC.

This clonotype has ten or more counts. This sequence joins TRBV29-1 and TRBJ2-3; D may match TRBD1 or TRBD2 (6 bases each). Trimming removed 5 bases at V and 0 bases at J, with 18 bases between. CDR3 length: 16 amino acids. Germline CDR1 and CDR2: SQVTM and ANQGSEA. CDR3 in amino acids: CSVRRGVTQSTDTQYF. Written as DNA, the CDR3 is TGCAGCGTTAGAAGGGGGGTCACACAGAGCACAGATACGCAGTATTTT.